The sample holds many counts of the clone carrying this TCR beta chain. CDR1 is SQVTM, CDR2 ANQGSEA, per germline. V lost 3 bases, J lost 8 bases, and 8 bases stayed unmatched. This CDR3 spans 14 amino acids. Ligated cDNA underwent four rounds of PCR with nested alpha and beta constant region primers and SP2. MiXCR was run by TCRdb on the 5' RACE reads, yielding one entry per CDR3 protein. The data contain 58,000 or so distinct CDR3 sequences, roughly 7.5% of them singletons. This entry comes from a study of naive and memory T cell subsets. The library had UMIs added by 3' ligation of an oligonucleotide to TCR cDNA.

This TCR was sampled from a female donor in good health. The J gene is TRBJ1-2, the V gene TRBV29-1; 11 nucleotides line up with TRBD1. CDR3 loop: CSVERDRGSLGYTF. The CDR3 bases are TGCAGCGTTGAGAGGGACAGGGGGAGTTTAGGCTACACCTTC.